This entry lists 15 T cell receptor beta chains sequenced from one sample in a study of blood T cell repertoires in COVID-19. Data came from immunoSEQ multiplex PCR; TCRdb stores just in-frame clones and leaves some out. The data hold some 100,000 clones, with approximately 86% observed a single time. Input material: peripheral blood. The receptors shown here come from a man aged 45-60 years with acute or convalescent COVID-19.

The rearrangement uses TRBV5-1 and TRBJ2-1; tentatively, D is TRBD1 (5 bases). Germline V CDR1 and CDR2: SGHRS, YFSETQ. Trimming shortened V by 6 bases and J by 0 bases, and 16 bases separated the two germline ends. The CDR3 sequence is 16 residues long. The CDR3 DNA follows: TGCGCCAGCACCAGTTGGACACGGAGCTCCTACAATGAGCAGTTCTTC. It specifies CASTSWTRSSYNEQFF. Full variable domain (rest looked up from reference TRBV5-1 and TRBJ2-1): KAGVTQTPRYLIKTRGQQVTLSCSPISGHRSVSWYQQTPGQGLQFLFEYFSETQRNKGNFPGRFSGRQFSNSRSEMNVSTLELGDSALYLCASTSWTRSSYNEQFFGPGTRLTVL.

This chain connects TRBV7-9 to TRBJ2-7; no clear D gene. The CDR3 covers 12 residues. Trimming took off 2 bases at V and 6 bases at J, with 8 bases between the two ends. Germline V gene lookup returns CDR1 SEHNR and CDR2 FQNEAQ (reference sequence). The CDR3 DNA is TGTGCCAGCAGCTTACAGAGCGCCGAGCAGTACTTC. Residues: CASSLQSAEQYF.

This clone appeared a single time. This chain joins TRBV4-1 and TRBJ1-1, with unresolved D. Germline assignment: CDR1 MGHRA and CDR2 YSYEKL. Trimming shortened V by 1 base and J by 3 bases, and 15 bases separated the two germline ends. The CDR3 spans 16 residues. CDR3 sequence (DNA): TGCGCCAGCAGCCAAGGGGAGATCAGTGGAGACACTGAAGCTTTCTTT. Translating it yields CASSQGEISGDTEAFF.

V and J are TRBV7-9 and TRBJ2-5; D is possibly TRBD2 (6 bases). V was shortened by 4 bases and J by 3 bases, with 12 bases between the two germline ends. The CDR3 totals 14 residues. Germline V gene sequence: CDR1 SEHNR, CDR2 FQNEAQ (reference sequence). The CDR3 loop reads CASSWGVTEETQYF. In nucleotides, the CDR3 is TGTGCCAGCAGCTGGGGGGTGACAGAAGAGACCCAGTACTTC.

J is TRBJ1-4 and V is TRBV11-3; 11 bases match TRBD1. Germline CDR1 is SGHNT and CDR2 is YENEEA. The CDR3 runs to 16 residues. V was pared by 4 bases and J by 4 bases, with 5 bases of the junction left unmatched. In DNA form, the CDR3 reads TGTGCCAGCAGCTCCCGGGACAGGGGGATTAATGAAAAACTGTTTTTT. Its protein product is CASSSRDRGINEKLFF.

The chain couples TRBV6-5 to TRBJ2-1; 7 nucleotides line up with TRBD1. J lost 5 bases, V lost 7 bases, and 8 bases had no gene match. This CDR3 has 14 amino acids. The V gene's germline CDR1 is MNHEY and CDR2 SVGAGI. Here the CDR3 reads CASTKGALNNEQFF. CDR3 DNA sequence: TGTGCCAGCACCAAGGGGGCGTTGAACAATGAGCAGTTCTTC.

V usage is TRBV3-1 (or the pseudogene TRBV3-2) and J usage is TRBJ2-7; TRBD1 matches at 8 bases. J gave up 1 base and V 4 bases, and 15 bases lay outside the gene matches. Looked up from germline, CDR1 is LGHDT and CDR2 is YNNKEL (reference sequence). This CDR3 has 18 residues. The CDR3, as DNA: TGTGCCAGCAGCCCCCAATTGGGGACAGGTGGACGATCCTACGAGCAGTACTTC. Protein product: CASSPQLGTGGRSYEQYF.

The chain joins TRBV3-1 (or the pseudogene TRBV3-2) to TRBJ2-1; TRBD2 agrees at 8 bases. Germline V CDR1 and CDR2: LGHDT, YNNKEL (reference sequence). CDR3 length: 16 amino acids. J was trimmed by 8 bases and V by 0 bases; bases with no gene match: 9. The CDR3 DNA reads as TGTGCCAGCAGCCAAGATCGGGGACTAGTAGCCCATGAGCAGTTCTTC. It encodes CASSQDRGLVAHEQFF.

This chain joins TRBV19 and TRBJ2-7; a weak D match, TRBD2 (6 bases). From germline, CDR1 is LNHDA and CDR2 SQIVND (reference sequence). V lost 5 bases and J lost 3, with 14 bases in between. This CDR3 is 14 amino acids long. The CDR3 region is CASSPGLDDYEQYF. In DNA, the CDR3 is TGTGCCAGTAGTCCGGGACTGGACGACTACGAGCAGTACTTC.

The chain has TRBV10-2 and TRBJ2-1, with 16 bases matching TRBD2. The germline V gene has CDR1 WSHSY and CDR2 SAAADI. J gave up 10 bases and V 3 bases, and 15 bases lay outside the gene matches. The CDR3 extends over 19 amino acids. The CDR3 loop reads CASSDRGLAGGPRSEEQFF. The CDR3 nucleotides are TGCGCCAGCAGTGATAGGGGACTAGCGGGAGGGCCTCGGTCGGAAGAGCAGTTCTTC.

This clone was found once. The chain uses TRBV19 and TRBJ1-3; no clear D. CDR3 size: 16 residues. The germline V gene encodes CDR1 LNHDA and CDR2 SQIVND (reference sequence). V lost 6 bases, J lost 4 bases, and 19 bases lay in between. CDR3 in amino acids: CASRPATGGPGNTIYF. The CDR3 bases are TGTGCCAGTAGACCCGCTACCGGAGGCCCAGGAAACACCATATATTTT.

The chain is built from TRBV7-8 and TRBJ2-5, with D perhaps matching TRBD2 (7 bases). Germline V gives CDR1 SGHVS, CDR2 FQNEAQ. V was pared by 6 bases and J by 1 base, with 18 bases between. This CDR3 comprises 16 residues. For the CDR3, the DNA is TGTGCCAGCAGTCCCTCGGGGGGCCACCCCCAAGAGACCCAGTACTTC. This sequence encodes CASSPSGGHPQETQYF.

V is TRBV6-6 and J is TRBJ1-2, with TRBD1 as a possible D gene (6 bases). The germline CDR1 and CDR2 sequences are MNHNY and SVGAGI (reference sequence). Trimming pared 0 bases from V and 6 bases from J, leaving 11 bases between. The CDR3 loop spans 14 amino acids. In nucleotides, the CDR3 is TGTGCCAGCAGTTACTCGAGGTCAGGGGATGGCTACACCTTC. It is translated as CASSYSRSGDGYTF.

V usage is TRBV19 and J usage is TRBJ2-7; D unresolved. Germline CDR1 LNHDA, CDR2 SQIVND (reference sequence). Trimming left V 5 bases short and J 5 bases short, with 19 bases between. The CDR3 is made up of 15 amino acids. CDR3: CASSSRRRTGHEQYF. DNA of the CDR3: TGTGCCAGTAGTTCCCGTCGCCGAACGGGTCACGAGCAGTACTTC.

About this clone itself: At one end the junction does not follow the germline gene, possibly because of a read error. The genes are TRBV7-2 and TRBJ2-3; 7 bases are shared with TRBD1. This CDR3 is built from 16 residues. CDR1 is SGHTA, CDR2 FQGNSA, per germline. The DNA for the CDR3 is TGTGCCAGCCGCTTCATACAGGGGTCTCGCAGGTATACGCAGTATTTT. It is translated as CASRFIQGSRRYTQYF.